A single sample gave rise to the 26 T cell receptor beta chains below, sequenced in a study of vaccination and CD4 T cells after COVID-19. Treatment here: approximately 9-day PBMC culture with coronavirus spike peptide pools or control peptides (ViraFEST assay). Antigen specificity for these receptors is unknown. Sequencing of DNA taken from cultured CD4+ T cells relied on the Oncomine TCR Beta short-read assay. From the PCR reads, TCRdb called clonotypes with MiXCR, one entry per CDR3 protein. Here the sample spans 2,500 to 3,500 distinct CDR3 sequences, 25% being singletons. This material consisted of CD4+ T cells from blood, cultured in vitro, taken after SARS-CoV-2 vaccination. These TCRs come from a human donor who had recovered from COVID-19.

This clonotype is medium-sized (0.01 to 0.1%) in the sample. The rearrangement uses TRBV20-1 and TRBJ2-7; the match to TRBD2 covers 8 bases. V shed 5 bases, J shed 4 bases, and the junction held 16 bases outside the gene matches. The CDR3 contains 16 residues. CDR1 is DFQATT and CDR2 is SNEGSKA in the germline V gene (reference sequence). The CDR3 loop reads CSASSRGVAGLYEQYF. The DNA of the CDR3 is TGCAGTGCTTCGTCCCGGGGGGTAGCGGGGTTATACGAGCAGTACTTC.

The chain is built from TRBV20-1 and TRBJ2-3; 11 nucleotides align to TRBD2. CDR3 length equals 16 residues. The germline CDR1 and CDR2 sequences are DFQATT and SNEGSKA (reference sequence). Trimming took 2 bases from V and 2 from J; bases not matched to a gene: 6. CDR3 loop: CSARSPGLADTDTQYF. DNA for the CDR3: TGCAGTGCTAGATCGCCGGGACTAGCGGACACAGATACGCAGTATTTT.

This clonotype turned up a few times. V gene TRBV5-4 combines with J gene TRBJ2-7; maybe TRBD1 (5 bases). The CDR3 covers 15 residues. Trimming took off 3 bases at V and 0 bases at J, with 13 bases between the two ends. Germline CDR1 is SGHNT and CDR2 is YYREEE (reference sequence). The CDR3, as DNA: TGTGCCAGCAGCTCAGGGCTCCTGAGCTCCTACGAGCAGTACTTC. As protein: CASSSGLLSSYEQYF.

V is TRBV7-2 and J is TRBJ2-3; 10 bases map to TRBD2. The V segment lost 3 bases and the J segment 0 bases; nucleotides outside the gene matches: 9. This CDR3 has 18 residues. Germline-derived CDR1 and CDR2 are SGHTA and FQGNSA. The CDR3 coding sequence is TGTGCCAGCAGCTTCCAGCGGGGGGGCTTTGCTAGCACAGATACGCAGTATTTT. It is translated as CASSFQRGGFASTDTQYF. Supplemented by reference TRBV7-2 and TRBJ2-3, the full variable domain reads GAGVSQSPSNKVTEKGKDVELRCDPISGHTALYWYRQSLGQGLEFLIYFQGNSAPDKSGLPSDRFSAERTGGSVSTLTIQRTQQEDSAVYLCASSFQRGGFASTDTQYFGPGTRLTVL.

Comments on this clonotype: This may be a read error, as it is one base from a much larger clone. CDR3 in DNA: TGCGGACGACTGCCAAGGTACACTGAAGCTCTCTTT. Residues: CGRLPRYTEALF. The rearrangement links TRBV20-1 to TRBJ1-1; D is unresolved. This CDR3 is built from 12 residues. Germline V gene lookup returns CDR1 DFQATT and CDR2 SNEGSKA (reference sequence).

By share, this clonotype counts as medium-sized. The chain joins TRBV24-1 to TRBJ2-5; 10 nucleotides match TRBD1. This CDR3 comprises 16 residues. Unmatched junction bases numbered 8, after V lost 3 bases and J lost 5 bases. Germline loops: CDR1 KGHDR, CDR2 SFDVKD. CDR3 sequence reads: CATSDAGTGAKETQYF. The CDR3 DNA follows: TGTGCCACCAGTGATGCTGGGACAGGGGCAAAGGAGACCCAGTACTTC.

By share, this clonotype ranks as medium-sized (0.01 to 0.1%). The V and J genes are TRBV4-1 and TRBJ2-1; the match to TRBD1 covers 7 bases. Losses at the gene ends were 1 base for V and 4 bases for J; bases not matched to a gene: 7. The CDR3 runs to 16 residues. From germline, CDR1 is MGHRA and CDR2 YSYEKL. DNA for the CDR3: TGCGCCAGCAGCCAAGCGACAGGGTCCCTTTACAATGAGCAGTTCTTC. It translates to CASSQATGSLYNEQFF.

A few counts support this clonotype. V usage is TRBV20-1 and J usage is TRBJ1-1, with D hard to call. This CDR3 comprises 14 residues. Germline CDR1 is DFQATT and CDR2 is SNEGSKA (reference sequence). V lost 6 bases to trimming and J lost 1 base, with 15 bases between them. This CDR3 reads CSAEQRSGNTEAFF. CDR3 nucleotides: TGCAGTGCCGAACAGCGGTCAGGGAACACTGAAGCTTTCTTT.

The rearrangement uses TRBV10-3 and TRBJ2-3; either TRBD1 or TRBD2 may fit D (5 bases each). Between the trimmed V and J ends, which lost 7 bases and 8 bases, there was a span of 19 bases. CDR3 size: 14 residues. Germline V gene sequence: CDR1 ENHRY, CDR2 SYGVKD. The CDR3 nucleotides are TGTGCCATCATTGGGACCCTAGGAGGTGGTACGCAGTATTTT. This encodes CAIIGTLGGGTQYF.

This clonotype was observed a handful of times. This chain links TRBV20-1 with TRBJ2-7, with TRBD1 identical over 8 bases. After removal of 1 base from V and 0 bases from J, the junction contained 5 bases not matched to a gene. The CDR3 extends over 15 amino acids. In germline, CDR1 is DFQATT, CDR2 SNEGSKA (reference sequence). CDR3 region: CSARGGQGLSYEQYF. Here the CDR3 DNA reads TGCAGTGCTAGAGGTGGACAGGGACTCTCCTACGAGCAGTACTTC.

The chain uses TRBV6-1 and TRBJ2-5; a weak D match, TRBD1 (8 bases). From germline, CDR1 is MNHNS and CDR2 SASEGT. Trimming stripped 6 bases from V and 3 bases from J, with 17 bases between. The CDR3 sequence is 15 residues long. The CDR3 coding sequence is TGTGCCAGCAGGGGGGGGACAGGAGAAAAAGAGACCCAGTACTTC. This gives the protein CASRGGTGEKETQYF.

The chain is built from TRBV7-2 and TRBJ1-1; the D gene is possibly TRBD1 (6 bases). The CDR3 covers 13 residues. The germline gives CDR1 SGHTA, CDR2 FQGNSA. The V and J ends lost 5 bases and 6 bases respectively, with 13 bases between them. CDR3 nucleotide sequence: TGTGCCAGCAGCACCCAACGACAGGCTGAAGCTTTCTTT. Protein: CASSTQRQAEAFF.

By share of the sample, this clonotype is medium-sized. The gene calls are TRBV7-6 and TRBJ2-1; TRBD2 agrees at 7 bases. There are 19 residues in the CDR3. Germline CDR1 is SGHVS and CDR2 is FNYEAQ. The V and J ends lost 1 base and 8 bases, in that order; junction bases with no gene match: 20. CDR3 residues: CASSLGGPGAGTRSYEQFF. DNA for the CDR3: TGTGCCAGCAGCTTAGGAGGTCCTGGAGCGGGAACTCGGTCCTATGAGCAGTTCTTC.

The table lists this clonotype with a few counts. The chain employs TRBV20-1 and TRBJ1-6; D perhaps matches TRBD1 (6 bases). The CDR3 extends over 16 amino acids. Germline loops: CDR1 DFQATT, CDR2 SNEGSKA (reference sequence). The V and J ends lost 2 bases and 9 bases respectively, with 20 bases between them. The CDR3: CSARSEVGGEVSPLHF. CDR3 bases: TGCAGTGCTAGATCGGAGGTCGGGGGCGAGGTTTCACCCCTCCACTTT.

The rearrangement joins TRBV6-5 to TRBJ2-3, with 13 positions matching TRBD2. The CDR3 covers 15 residues. Trimming took 4 bases from V and 6 from J; bases not matched to a gene: 4. Germline V gene data show CDR1 as MNHEY and CDR2 as SVGAGI. The CDR3 reads CASSWTSGGFDTQYF. The CDR3 coding sequence is TGTGCCAGCAGTTGGACTAGCGGGGGCTTTGATACGCAGTATTTT.

This clonotype was seen more than once but under ten times. V gene TRBV28 combines with J gene TRBJ1-2; D is unresolved. This CDR3 is 12 amino acids long. Germline values: CDR1 MDHEN, CDR2 SYDVKM. Trimming took off 4 bases at V and 4 bases at J, with 7 bases between the two ends. CDR3 protein: CASSSLLYGYTF. CDR3 nucleotide sequence: TGTGCCAGCAGTTCTCTCCTCTATGGCTACACCTTC.

The chain couples TRBV6-2 or TRBV6-3 to TRBJ2-1; no firm D call. V lost 5 bases and J lost 7, with 15 bases in between. Germline CDR1 is MNHEY and CDR2 is SVGEGT. This CDR3 has 14 residues. DNA of the CDR3: TGTGCCAGCAGTAGGGCGTACATCGGGAATGAGCAGTTCTTC. Protein sequence: CASSRAYIGNEQFF.

The chain couples TRBV6-1 to TRBJ2-7, with 10 bases lining up with TRBD1. Germline-derived CDR1 and CDR2 are MNHNS and SASEGT. The J segment lost 5 bases and the V segment lost 7 bases, leaving 8 bases of the junction unmatched. CDR3 size: 14 residues. The CDR3 is CASTSRGQGNEQYF. The DNA of the CDR3 is TGTGCCAGCACCTCCCGGGGACAGGGGAACGAGCAGTACTTC.

This clonotype turned up a few times. The V gene is TRBV4-3, the J gene TRBJ2-3, with D tentatively TRBD1 (5 bases). Germline V gene lookup returns CDR1 LGHNA and CDR2 YSLEER. The CDR3 consists of 14 residues. V was shortened by 5 bases and J by 6 bases, with 15 bases between the two germline ends. For the CDR3, the DNA is TGCGCCAGCAGCGGGCGACTTCCAGGGGATACGCAGTATTTT. Translation gives CASSGRLPGDTQYF.

By share, this clonotype ranks as medium-sized. The gene calls are TRBV6-1 and TRBJ1-2; 12 positions agree with TRBD1. The junction had 9 bases not matched to a gene; V was cut back by 8 bases and J by 8 bases. This CDR3 has 14 residues. Germline assignment: CDR1 MNHNS and CDR2 SASEGT. This CDR3 reads CASGPGQGAGGYTF. The CDR3 DNA follows: TGTGCCAGCGGACCGGGACAGGGGGCTGGGGGCTACACCTTC.

This clonotype was seen only a few times. The chain joins TRBV19 to TRBJ2-7; D unresolved. The CDR3 length is 14 residues. V was shortened by 6 bases and J by 1 base, with 13 bases between the two germline ends. Germline-derived CDR1 and CDR2 are LNHDA and SQIVND (reference sequence). CDR3 residues: CASSRTDGSYEQYF. DNA of the CDR3: TGTGCCAGTAGCCGAACGGACGGATCCTACGAGCAGTACTTC.

By its share, this clonotype is large (0.1 to 1%). This chain connects TRBV7-2 to TRBJ2-5, with 8 bases lining up with TRBD2. CDR3 length equals 16 residues. V lost 5 bases to trimming and J lost 5 bases; unmatched junction nucleotides: 13. Germline-derived CDR1 and CDR2 are SGHTA and FQGNSA. The CDR3 reads CASSHKGIAGKETQYF. The CDR3, as DNA: TGTGCCAGCAGCCATAAAGGAATAGCGGGGAAGGAGACCCAGTACTTC.

By share of the sample, this clonotype is large. CDR3 in DNA: TGTGCCAGCAGTCTCGGGACAGGGGCCCCGACCTACGAGCAGTACTTC. It yields the protein CASSLGTGAPTYEQYF. The chain employs TRBV6-1 and TRBJ2-7, with 10 bases lining up with TRBD1. The CDR3 sequence is 16 residues long. Germline trimming cut 5 bases from V and 2 bases from J; bases unmatched to any gene: 9. Germline loops: CDR1 MNHNS, CDR2 SASEGT.

This clonotype was recorded a few times. The chain joins TRBV24-1 to TRBJ1-1, with D hard to call. V lost 6 bases to trimming and J lost 0 bases, with 7 bases between them. This CDR3 contains 13 residues. Germline loops: CDR1 KGHDR, CDR2 SFDVKD. The CDR3 DNA follows: TGTGCCACCAGTCGCGCGGTGAACACTGAAGCTTTCTTT. Translating gives CATSRAVNTEAFF.

This clonotype is judged medium-sized. The chain employs TRBV7-8 and TRBJ2-7; 12 nucleotides line up with TRBD2. V was pared by 7 bases and J by 9 bases, with 7 bases of the junction left unmatched. This CDR3 comprises 13 residues. Germline V gene data show CDR1 as SGHVS and CDR2 as FQNEAQ. CDR3 nucleotides: TGTGCCAGCAACCCTAGCGGGGGGGCCGTGCAGTACTTC. Its protein product is CASNPSGGAVQYF.

V is TRBV21-1 and J is TRBJ1-6. TRBV21-1 counts as a pseudogene. This CDR3 contains 15 residues. CDR3 sequence (DNA): TGTGCCAGCAGCAATGAGAGCTCCTATAATTCACCCCTCCACTTT. Encoded protein: CASSNESSYNSPLHF.